A selection of T cell receptor beta chains follows, all from one sample in a study of somatic mutations in cytotoxic T cells in rheumatoid arthritis. Using immunoSEQ multiplex PCR, the repertoire was profiled, and TCRdb retains in-frame clones only, with some absent. The sample has about 25,000 clones; roughly 80% are singletons. The sequenced sample consisted of CD8+ T cells sorted from blood. Receptor source: a woman aged 18-29 years in good health. CDR3s include the opening cysteine and the closing phenylalanine or tryptophan.

j_gene: TRBJ2-3; v_gene: TRBV2; CDR3aa: CASSSRSGSTDTQYF
j_gene: TRBJ1-1; v_gene: TRBV7-9; CDR3aa: CASSSTGQGWNTEAFF
j_gene: TRBJ1-1; v_gene: TRBV7-9; CDR3aa: CASSPQGPGYPEAFF
j_gene: TRBJ1-3; v_gene: TRBV7-6; CDR3aa: CASSSRDFSGNTIYF
j_gene: TRBJ2-7; v_gene: TRBV4-1; CDR3aa: CASSQDQGGSGNEQYF
j_gene: TRBJ2-1; v_gene: TRBV2; CDR3aa: CASSPAGENYNEQFF
j_gene: TRBJ2-2; v_gene: TRBV27; CDR3aa: CASSVVYTGELFF
j_gene: TRBJ1-4; v_gene: TRBV4-2; CDR3aa: CASSLGGPEKLFF
j_gene: TRBJ2-7; v_gene: TRBV4-1; CDR3aa: CASSQDEGTVAYEQYF
j_gene: TRBJ2-1; v_gene: TRBV28; CDR3aa: CASSTSGGGNEQFF
j_gene: TRBJ1-1; v_gene: TRBV28; CDR3aa: CASSMVGEMNTEAFF
j_gene: TRBJ2-2; v_gene: TRBV13; CDR3aa: CASSESGGYTGELFF
j_gene: TRBJ2-1; v_gene: TRBV6-5; CDR3aa: CASQSSPAGNEQFF
j_gene: TRBJ1-1; v_gene: TRBV19; CDR3aa: CASSWGRSEAFF
j_gene: TRBJ2-7; v_gene: TRBV2; CDR3aa: CASSPDHGYEQYF
j_gene: TRBJ1-5; v_gene: TRBV28; CDR3aa: CASGPWGNQPQHF
j_gene: TRBJ1-3; v_gene: TRBV6-1; CDR3aa: CASSEVTFLGNTIYF
j_gene: TRBJ2-3; v_gene: TRBV11-2; CDR3aa: CASSFAGWADTQYF
j_gene: TRBJ1-4; v_gene: TRBV7-6; CDR3aa: CASSLAAGEKLFF
j_gene: TRBJ1-5; v_gene: TRBV7-9; CDR3aa: CASSLDGGSNQPQHF
j_gene: TRBJ2-5; v_gene: TRBV7-3; CDR3aa: CASSIFGTDQETQYF
j_gene: TRBJ2-7; v_gene: TRBV30; CDR3aa: CAWRITGDEQYF
j_gene: TRBJ2-7; v_gene: TRBV7-9; CDR3aa: CASSLVSGSSYEQYF
j_gene: TRBJ2-3; v_gene: TRBV7-9; CDR3aa: CASSRGSDTQYF
j_gene: TRBJ1-1; v_gene: TRBV29-1; CDR3aa: CSGGGEVGAFF
j_gene: TRBJ1-1; v_gene: TRBV11-2; CDR3aa: CASSLGLGTDTEAFF
j_gene: TRBJ1-5; v_gene: TRBV9; CDR3aa: CASSGGRGDQPQHF
j_gene: TRBJ2-1; v_gene: TRBV2; CDR3aa: CASSAPGQLKDNEQFF
j_gene: TRBJ2-3; v_gene: TRBV6-5; CDR3aa: CASSRTSGGLDTQYF
j_gene: TRBJ1-1; v_gene: TRBV2; CDR3aa: CARQGDTEAFF
j_gene: TRBJ1-2; v_gene: TRBV27; CDR3aa: CASSNGAGGYTF
j_gene: TRBJ1-4; v_gene: TRBV5-6; CDR3aa: CASSRATGGVNEKLFF
j_gene: TRBJ1-4; v_gene: TRBV25-1; CDR3aa: CASSETGRSNEKLFF
j_gene: TRBJ2-1; v_gene: TRBV28; CDR3aa: CASSFWAGGLAYNEQFF
j_gene: TRBJ2-1; v_gene: TRBV15; CDR3aa: CATSPPLGTGPYNEQFF
j_gene: TRBJ2-1; v_gene: TRBV6-1; CDR3aa: CASSDSYNEQFF
j_gene: TRBJ2-2; v_gene: TRBV7-8; CDR3aa: CASSLEVAGGIDWIGELFF
j_gene: TRBJ2-7; v_gene: TRBV6-1; CDR3aa: CASSEPTGASTWYEQYF
j_gene: TRBJ1-1; v_gene: TRBV4-1; CDR3aa: CASSPGTGGESFF
j_gene: TRBJ1-3; v_gene: TRBV7-9; CDR3aa: CASSLTGESSGNTIYF
j_gene: TRBJ2-2; v_gene: TRBV5-1; CDR3aa: CASSSGLAGMLGELFF
j_gene: TRBJ1-2; v_gene: TRBV6-5; CDR3aa: CASSYGGQNYGYTF
j_gene: TRBJ1-1; v_gene: TRBV4-1; CDR3aa: CASSQDRAEAFF
j_gene: TRBJ2-6; v_gene: TRBV7-8; CDR3aa: CASSLYSPSGANVLTF
j_gene: TRBJ1-5; v_gene: TRBV6-1; CDR3aa: CASSETIAGGHQPQHF
j_gene: TRBJ1-2; v_gene: TRBV15; CDR3aa: CATSRDLGLGYGYTF
j_gene: TRBJ1-1; v_gene: TRBV27; CDR3aa: CASRTGNTEAFF
j_gene: TRBJ2-1; v_gene: TRBV27; CDR3aa: CASSLGGRANEQFF
j_gene: TRBJ2-1; v_gene: TRBV4-1; CDR3aa: CASSHSEDPRGGHEQFF
j_gene: TRBJ1-2; v_gene: TRBV30; CDR3aa: CAWKGGFEGYGYTF
j_gene: TRBJ1-1; v_gene: TRBV27; CDR3aa: CASSLAGGNTEAFF